The rows below give T cell receptor beta chains drawn from one sample of a study of T cell responses to AZD1222 COVID-19 vaccine. Using immunoSEQ multiplex PCR, the repertoire was profiled, and TCRdb retains in-frame clones only, with some absent. The sample includes 150,000 or so clones, about nine tenths of them seen just once. The sample was peripheral blood, taken on day 0 of MenACWY control vaccination. All receptors come from an adult in good health. CDR3s leave out the opening cysteine and the closing phenylalanine or tryptophan.

TRBV6-4 | ASSDWSSGRSYNEQF
TRBV16 | ASSPVYEQY
TRBV2 | ASRRGGTYNEQF
TRBV6-5 | ASSGVAGTYNEQF
TRBV5-5 | ASRPVGTDTQY
TRBV6-5 | ASSYSQNTEAF
TRBV9 | ASSVRDDLMNTEAF
TRBV27 | ASRLTVRRAEAF
TRBV5-4 | ASSPGTSGRAPHEQF
TRBV6-5 | ASGLGHSGNTIY
TRBV3-1/TRBV3-2 | ASSPRDRTSGNTIY
TRBV19 | ASSARDRMNTEAF
TRBV5-5 | ASSLSAQGVYGYT
TRBV7-9 | ASSLEPAGNTIY
TRBV5-6 | ASSLAFGQGYGYT
TRBV6-1 | ASSEEMKGSYNEQF
TRBV19 | ASSFETGGHEQY
TRBV2 | ASTRDRGRETQY
TRBV12-3/TRBV12-4 | ASSLGGDQPQH
TRBV20-1 | SANRVAGYT
TRBV15 | ATSRTGLLAEAF
TRBV25-1 | ASSESGANYGYT
TRBV29-1 | SVVKSGAGYGYT
TRBV7-2 | ASRRAGGSGNTIY
TRBV28 | ASSLERRSSYNEQF
TRBV6-1 | ASSESGGAYYGYT
TRBV19 | ASSIDNFGSRGAF
TRBV10-3 | ATRTVGNEQF
TRBV14 | ASSLGPSIQYEQY
TRBV6-5 | ASHSLNGNTIY
TRBV29-1 | SVGPEAF
TRBV7-3 | ASSLGQGFQETQY
TRBV7-3 | ASSLGGLNTEAF
TRBV6-5 | ASSYVRDRGRSPLH
TRBV10-2 | ASSEQSGSTL
TRBV7-9 | ASSLTPGSVTEAF
TRBV6-5 | ASSYSQRGTNYGYT
TRBV28 | ASRGQSGQPQH
TRBV9 | ASSATGSIGYT
TRBV27 | ASSLGRGAKTEAF
TRBV19 | ASSISSNTIY
TRBV9 | ASSSYRENTEAF
TRBV7-9 | ASSRRGGLTSGNTIY
TRBV3-1/TRBV3-2 | ASSQAGLSQPQH
TRBV7-3 | ASSFQGYGNTIY
TRBV19 | ASTEPGGWGGYT
TRBV14 | ASSHRRDTQY